This TCR beta chain was identified during a study of beta chain features in type 1 diabetes. V was clipped by 2 bases and J by 6 bases; unmatched bases: 9. The CDR3 extends over 15 amino acids. Germline V gene data show CDR1 as MNHNY and CDR2 as SVGAGI (reference sequence). cDNA synthesis used the whole RNA isolate, giving expressed TCRB sequences. Clones were sequenced by immunoSEQ multiplex PCR, and TCRdb holds only the in-frame ones, with some missing. The sample carries nearly 350,000 clones, 6.5% to 10% recorded once. There are a few counts of this clone. Sequencing used central memory CD4+ T cells from blood. The TCR comes from a woman between 18 and 29 years old in good health. The chain carries TRBV6-6 and TRBJ2-7; 8 bases are a match to TRBD2. CDR3 nucleotides: TGTGCCAGCAGTTACGCCCCCGGGACTAGGGCCGAGCAGTACTTC. It translates to CASSYAPGTRAEQYF.